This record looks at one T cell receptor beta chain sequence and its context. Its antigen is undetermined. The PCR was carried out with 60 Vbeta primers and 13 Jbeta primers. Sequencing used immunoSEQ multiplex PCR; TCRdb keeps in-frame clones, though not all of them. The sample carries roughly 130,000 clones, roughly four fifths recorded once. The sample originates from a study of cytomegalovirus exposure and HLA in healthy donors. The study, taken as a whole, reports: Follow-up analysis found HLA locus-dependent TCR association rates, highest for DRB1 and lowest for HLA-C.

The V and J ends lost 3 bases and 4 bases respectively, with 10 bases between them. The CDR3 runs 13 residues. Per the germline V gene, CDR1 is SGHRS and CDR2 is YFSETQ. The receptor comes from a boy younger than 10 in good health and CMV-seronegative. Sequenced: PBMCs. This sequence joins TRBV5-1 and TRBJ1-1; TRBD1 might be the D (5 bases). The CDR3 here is CASSSKGFTEAFF. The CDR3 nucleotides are TGCGCCAGCAGCTCGAAGGGGTTCACTGAAGCTTTCTTT.